The 18 T cell receptor beta chains presented below share a single source sample, sequenced in a study of identifying expanded T cells in peripheral blood. Sequencing was performed with immunoSEQ multiplex PCR; in TCRdb, only in-frame clones are kept and a portion is missing. The sample includes tens of thousands of clones, 89% of them seen just once. The sequenced sample was blood. The receptors shown here come from a person between 18 and 75 years old in good health.

CDR3 bases: TGTGCCAGCAGTTTCCCGGGCCAAGGGGGAGTCTATGGCTACACCTTC. Translating it yields CASSFPGQGGVYGYTF. This chain connects TRBV6-5 to TRBJ1-2, with D perhaps matching TRBD1 (6 bases). The CDR3 extends over 16 amino acids. Looked up from germline, CDR1 is MNHEY and CDR2 is SVGAGI. V gave up 4 bases and J gave up 4 bases, with 19 bases separating them.

This chain connects TRBV5-1 to TRBJ2-7; 7 bases align to TRBD2. Germline V gives CDR1 SGHRS, CDR2 YFSETQ. Trimming removed 6 bases from V and 0 bases from J; junction bases left unmatched: 6. This CDR3 has 14 amino acids. CDR3 nucleotide sequence: TGCGCCAGCAAGCTAGCGGTCGACTCCTACGAGCAGTACTTC. Protein: CASKLAVDSYEQYF.

The table lists this clone with a count of one. The chain uses TRBV29-1 and TRBJ2-2; D ambiguous. Trimming removed 7 bases from V and 5 bases from J, with 14 bases in between. The CDR3 runs 13 residues. Germline V gives CDR1 SQVTM, CDR2 ANQGSEA. This chain's CDR3 is CSGGITGTGELFF. The DNA of the CDR3 is TGCAGCGGGGGAATCACCGGGACCGGGGAGCTGTTTTTT.

The chain carries TRBV7-3 and TRBJ2-3; D remains ambiguous. Germline V CDR1 and CDR2: SGHTA, FQGTGA. CDR3 size: 17 residues. Trimming pared 2 bases from V and 5 bases from J, leaving 20 bases between. CDR3 coding DNA: TGTGCCAGCAGCTTATTCGCCCGGACGGCGGTTGGAGATACGCAGTATTTT. Its translation: CASSLFARTAVGDTQYF.

The genes are TRBV6-1 and TRBJ1-5; no clear D. The CDR3 extends over 15 amino acids. CDR1 MNHNS and CDR2 SASEGT come from the germline V gene. The V end was cut by 1 base, the J end by 1 base, with 8 bases between. The CDR3: CASSEGTESNQPQHF. The DNA for the CDR3 is TGTGCCAGCAGTGAAGGGACCGAAAGCAATCAGCCCCAGCATTTT.

The chain uses TRBV19 and TRBJ2-3; 9 nucleotides match TRBD1. The CDR3 loop spans 16 amino acids. Per the germline V gene, CDR1 is LNHDA and CDR2 is SQIVND (reference sequence). V shed 5 bases and J 3 bases; nucleotides not matched to a gene: 9. This CDR3 is CASSGSTGQGTDTQYF. Here the CDR3 DNA reads TGTGCCAGTAGTGGAAGTACGGGACAGGGAACAGATACGCAGTATTTT.

The chain couples TRBV20-1 to TRBJ2-1, with D uncertain. The CDR3 extends over 10 amino acids. Germline CDR1 is DFQATT and CDR2 is SNEGSKA (reference sequence). Trimming left V 5 bases short and J 9 bases short, with 8 bases between. The CDR3 is CSAGNAEQFF. CDR3 coding DNA: TGCAGTGCTGGGAACGCTGAGCAGTTCTTC.

The V call is TRBV4-3, the J call TRBJ2-5; TRBD1 matches at 7 bases. The CDR3 covers 16 residues. The junction had 9 bases not matched to a gene; V was cut back by 1 base and J by 4 bases. The germline V gene encodes CDR1 LGHNA and CDR2 YSLEER. The DNA for the CDR3 is TGCGCCAGCAGCCAAGGCTCGACAGGGCTTAGAGAGACCCAGTACTTC. It translates to CASSQGSTGLRETQYF.

This clone has only one observation. The rearrangement uses TRBV2 and TRBJ2-7; possibly TRBD2 for D (6 bases). This CDR3 spans 14 amino acids. V lost 6 bases to trimming and J lost 3 bases, with 15 bases between them. Germline V gene data show CDR1 as SNHLY and CDR2 as FYNNEI. The CDR3 DNA reads as TGTGCCAGCAGATCTAGCGAGAACCTCTACGAGCAGTACTTC. Protein sequence: CASRSSENLYEQYF.

This chain joins TRBV4-3 and TRBJ2-7, with TRBD2 matching 8 bases. CDR1 is LGHNA and CDR2 is YSLEER in the germline V gene. The CDR3 has 17 amino acids. The V gene end was trimmed by 0 bases and the J gene end by 2 bases; junction bases not matched to a gene: 9. The CDR3 nucleotides are TGCGCCAGCAGCCAAGAGGTCACTAGCGGAAGGACCTACGAGCAGTACTTC. The encoded protein is CASSQEVTSGRTYEQYF.

The table lists this clone with a few counts. V is TRBV6-6 and J is TRBJ2-2; 7 bases match TRBD1. Germline V gives CDR1 MNHNY, CDR2 SVGAGI (reference sequence). The CDR3 consists of 15 residues. The junction had 4 bases not matched to a gene; V was cut back by 5 bases and J by 1 base. This chain's CDR3 is CASSQRQGNTGELFF. The CDR3 coding sequence is TGTGCCAGCAGTCAAAGACAGGGGAACACCGGGGAGCTGTTTTTT.

The chain employs TRBV5-1 and TRBJ2-7; D ambiguous. The CDR3 length is 13 residues. The ends were cut back, 1 base at V and 2 bases at J, with 7 bases in the middle. Germline values: CDR1 SGHRS, CDR2 YFSETQ. The DNA for the CDR3 is TGCGCCAGCAGCTTGTCAGCACCCTACGAGCAGTACTTC. This gives the protein CASSLSAPYEQYF.

V and J are TRBV5-1 and TRBJ2-7; TRBD2 matches 7 bases. Germline CDR1 and CDR2: SGHRS and YFSETQ. V shed 6 bases and J 0 bases; nucleotides not matched to a gene: 9. The CDR3 extends over 15 amino acids. CDR3 in DNA: TGCGCCAGCAATATCGTGGGAGGGAGCTCCTACGAGCAGTACTTC. This translates into CASNIVGGSSYEQYF.

The V call is TRBV9, the J call TRBJ1-5, with a possible D match to TRBD1 (6 bases). Trimming cost V 6 bases and J 3 bases, with 22 bases left between them. The CDR3 runs to 17 residues. Germline-derived CDR1 and CDR2 are SGDLS and YYNGEE. CDR3 DNA sequence: TGTGCCAGCACGGATAGAGGGCGGTCAGGGGACAATCAGCCCCAGCATTTT. The encoded protein is CASTDRGRSGDNQPQHF.

This sequence joins TRBV6-1 and TRBJ2-5; a possible D gene is TRBD2 (6 bases). The CDR3 is made up of 14 amino acids. Germline V gives CDR1 MNHNS, CDR2 SASEGT. The V gene lost 1 base and the J gene lost 5 bases, with 11 bases spanning the gap. The CDR3 DNA reads TGTGCCAGCAGTGAAGGGTTTCGGGGGGAGACCCAGTACTTC. Encoded protein: CASSEGFRGETQYF.

This chain links TRBV27 with TRBJ2-5, with a tentative D call TRBD1 (5 bases). Trimming left V 6 bases short and J 9 bases short, with 17 bases between. The CDR3 totals 13 residues. Germline V gene lookup returns CDR1 MNHEY and CDR2 SMNVEV (reference sequence). As DNA, the CDR3 is TGTGCCAGCAGACTCCAGGGTGGAAGTGCCCAGTACTTC. This sequence encodes CASRLQGGSAQYF.

This chain links TRBV11-2 with TRBJ2-5, with 8 bases aligning to TRBD2. With the DNA end fitting TRBJ2-7 better, the J assignment may be wrong. The CDR3 is 14 amino acids. Looked up from germline, CDR1 is SGHAT and CDR2 is FQNNGV. The CDR3 region has the DNA TGTGCCAGCAGCTTAGTAAGAGCGGGGGACGAGCAGTACTTC. Its protein product is CASSLVRAGDEQYF.

This clone was detected only once. V is TRBV27 and J is TRBJ1-2; 9 nucleotides line up with TRBD1. After removal of 8 bases from V and 1 base from J, the junction contained 8 bases not matched to a gene. Germline values: CDR1 MNHEY, CDR2 SMNVEV (reference sequence). The CDR3 totals 15 residues. CDR3 loop: CASYGTGTGNYGYTF. CDR3 bases: TGTGCCAGCTACGGGACAGGGACTGGTAACTATGGCTACACCTTC.